A selection of T cell receptor beta chains follows, all from one sample in a study of blood T cells in healthy people across ages. A single record per CDR3 protein comes from TCRdb applying MiXCR to the 5' RACE reads. This sample has 1,300,000 or so distinct CDR3 sequences, with approximately 59% found just once. Sequences were obtained from blood. The receptors were gathered from a man younger than 30 in good health. Both conserved end residues are part of each CDR3. The D gene is left open where the match is weak. Some rows have no size entry. The others give once, few or many, or a class for an expanded clone.

clone size	V gene	D gene	J gene	CDR3 DNA	CDR3 protein
few	TRBV24-1	TRBD1	TRBJ1-2	TGTGCCACCAGTGACAGACAGGGGGGGATCTATGGCTACACCTTC	CATSDRQGGIYGYTF
few	TRBV7-9	.	TRBJ1-2	TGTGCCATCGGAGGGGACGACTATGGCTACACCTTC	CAIGGDDYGYTF
.	TRBV10-2	TRBD2	TRBJ2-7	TGCGCCAGCAACAAAGCGGGAGGTATGTCCGAGCAGTACTTC	CASNKAGGMSEQYF
.	TRBV12-3/TRBV12-4	.	TRBJ1-1	TGTGCCAGCGGGTTGGGCACCTACACTGAAGCTTTCTTT	CASGLGTYTEAFF
.	TRBV20-1	TRBD2	TRBJ2-2	TGCAGTGCTAGGCTCGGACTAGCCCTTAGCACCGGGGAGCTGTTTTTT	CSARLGLALSTGELFF
.	TRBV4-2	TRBD2	TRBJ2-2	TGTGCCAGCAGCCAAGATTCGACTAGCGGGGGGCCCACCGGGGAGCTGTTTTTT	CASSQDSTSGGPTGELFF
.	TRBV25-1	.	TRBJ2-7	TGTGCCAGCAGTGAACTAGGGAACTCCTACGAGCAGTACTTC	CASSELGNSYEQYF
once	TRBV27	.	TRBJ1-1	TGTGCCAGCAGCTCCCAGGCCGCCCCGGGGGATATCACTGAAGCTTTCTTT	CASSSQAAPGDITEAFF
.	TRBV5-1	.	TRBJ2-7	TGCGCCAGCAGCTTGTATAAGCGTTTTATATATGAGCAGTACTTC	CASSLYKRFIYEQYF
.	TRBV15	TRBD2	TRBJ2-5	TGTGCCACCAGCGGAGCGGGAGGGCCCGAGACCCAGTACTTC	CATSGAGGPETQYF
.	TRBV20-1	.	TRBJ2-7	TGCAGTGCTAGAGATCGGTCCCTCATCTCCTACGAGCAGTACTTC	CSARDRSLISYEQYF
.	TRBV15	TRBD1	TRBJ2-5	TGTGCCACCAGCACAAGGACAGGGCAGACCCAGTACTTC	CATSTRTGQTQYF
.	TRBV5-1	TRBD1	TRBJ2-3	TGCGCCAGCAGCTCCGGCATTCTGGACAGGGACGGTACGCAGTATTTT	CASSSGILDRDGTQYF
.	TRBV6-2/TRBV6-3	TRBD2	TRBJ2-5	TGTGCCAGCAGTTCCAACCGACTAGCGGGAGGGGTTGAGACCCAGTACTTC	CASSSNRLAGGVETQYF